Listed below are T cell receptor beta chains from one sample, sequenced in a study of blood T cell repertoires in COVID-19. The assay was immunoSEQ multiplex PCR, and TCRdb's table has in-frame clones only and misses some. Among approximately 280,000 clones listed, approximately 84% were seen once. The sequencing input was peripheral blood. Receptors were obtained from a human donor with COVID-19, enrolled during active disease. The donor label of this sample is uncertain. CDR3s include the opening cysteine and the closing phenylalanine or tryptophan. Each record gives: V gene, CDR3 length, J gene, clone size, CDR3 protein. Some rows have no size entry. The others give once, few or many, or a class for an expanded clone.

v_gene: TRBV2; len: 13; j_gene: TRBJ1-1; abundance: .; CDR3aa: CASRADFNTEAFF
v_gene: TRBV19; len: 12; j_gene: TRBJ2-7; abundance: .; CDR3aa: CASAQAPYEQYF
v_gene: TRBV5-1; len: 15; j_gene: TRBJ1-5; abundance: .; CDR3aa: CASSLASGEGQPQHF
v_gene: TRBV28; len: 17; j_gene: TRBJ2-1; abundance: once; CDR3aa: CASSPPRGLGGYNEQFF
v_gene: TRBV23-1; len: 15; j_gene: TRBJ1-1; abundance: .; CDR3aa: CASRWTDVANTEAFF
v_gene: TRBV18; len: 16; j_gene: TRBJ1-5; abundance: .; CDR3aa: CASSPSGRPGNQPQHF
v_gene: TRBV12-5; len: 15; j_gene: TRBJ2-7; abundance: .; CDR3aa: CASGELDRGSYEQYF
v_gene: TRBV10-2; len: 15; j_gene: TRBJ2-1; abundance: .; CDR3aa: CASSVIGGQHNEQFF
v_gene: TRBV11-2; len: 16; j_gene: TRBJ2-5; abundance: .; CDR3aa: CASSQSWREGLETQYF
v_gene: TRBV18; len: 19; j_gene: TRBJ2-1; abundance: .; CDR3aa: CASSPYSLGLAGGGNEQFF
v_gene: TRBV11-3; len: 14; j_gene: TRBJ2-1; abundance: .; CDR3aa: CASSLGGPLNEQFF
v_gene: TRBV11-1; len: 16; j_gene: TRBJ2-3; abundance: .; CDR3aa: CASSPTTPGKADTQYF
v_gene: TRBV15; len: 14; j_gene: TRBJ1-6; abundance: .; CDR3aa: CATSRGGPTSPLHF
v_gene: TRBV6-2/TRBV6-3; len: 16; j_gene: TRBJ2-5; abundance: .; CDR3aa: CASSQTRTSGQKTQYF
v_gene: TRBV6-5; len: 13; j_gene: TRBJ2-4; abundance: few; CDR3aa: CASSFLAGSIQYF
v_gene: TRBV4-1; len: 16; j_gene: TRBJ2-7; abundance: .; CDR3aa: CASSQDELAVSYEQYF
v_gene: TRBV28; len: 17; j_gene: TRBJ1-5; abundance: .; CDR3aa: CASSYLRGVIGNQPQHF
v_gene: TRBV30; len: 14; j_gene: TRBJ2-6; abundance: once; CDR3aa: CAWRRGAGANVLTF
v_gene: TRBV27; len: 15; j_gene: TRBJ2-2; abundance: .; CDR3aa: CASSSTGVLTGELFF
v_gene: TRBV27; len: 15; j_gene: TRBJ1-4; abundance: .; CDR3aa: CASSLTGGPNEKLFF
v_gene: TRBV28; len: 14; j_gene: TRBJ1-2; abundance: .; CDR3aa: CASSPLRTGYGYTF
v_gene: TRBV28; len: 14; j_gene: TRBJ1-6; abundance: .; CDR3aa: CASSFRTDNSPLHF
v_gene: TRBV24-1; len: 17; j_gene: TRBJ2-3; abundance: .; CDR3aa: CATSDPRQGEGTDTQYF
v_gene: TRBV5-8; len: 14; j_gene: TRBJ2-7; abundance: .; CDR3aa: CASSLFPGHYEQYF
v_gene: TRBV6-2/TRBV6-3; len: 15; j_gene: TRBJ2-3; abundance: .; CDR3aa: CASSGLAGGMDTQYF